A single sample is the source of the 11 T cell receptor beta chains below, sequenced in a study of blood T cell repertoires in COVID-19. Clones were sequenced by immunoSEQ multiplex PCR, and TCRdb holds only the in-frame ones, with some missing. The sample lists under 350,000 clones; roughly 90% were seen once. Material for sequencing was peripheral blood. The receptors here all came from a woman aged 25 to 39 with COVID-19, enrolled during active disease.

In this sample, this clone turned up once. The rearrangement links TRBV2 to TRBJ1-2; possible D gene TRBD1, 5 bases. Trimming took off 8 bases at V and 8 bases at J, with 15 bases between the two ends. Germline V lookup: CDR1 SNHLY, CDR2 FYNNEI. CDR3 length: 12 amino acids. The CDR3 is CASEGEVRGYTF. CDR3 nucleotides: TGTGCCAGCGAAGGGGAGGTTAGGGGCTACACCTTC.

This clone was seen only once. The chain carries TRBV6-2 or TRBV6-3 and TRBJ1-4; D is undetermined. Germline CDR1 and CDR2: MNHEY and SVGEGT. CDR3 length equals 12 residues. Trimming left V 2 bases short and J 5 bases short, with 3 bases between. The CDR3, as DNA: TGTGCCAGCAGTTACCAGAATGAAAAACTGTTTTTT. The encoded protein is CASSYQNEKLFF.

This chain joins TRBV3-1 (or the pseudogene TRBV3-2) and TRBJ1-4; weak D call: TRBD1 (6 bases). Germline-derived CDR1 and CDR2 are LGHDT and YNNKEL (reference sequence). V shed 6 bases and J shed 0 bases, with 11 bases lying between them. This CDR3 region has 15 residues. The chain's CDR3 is CASSPDRPTNEKLFF. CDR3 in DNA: TGTGCCAGCAGTCCCGACAGGCCAACTAATGAAAAACTGTTTTTT.

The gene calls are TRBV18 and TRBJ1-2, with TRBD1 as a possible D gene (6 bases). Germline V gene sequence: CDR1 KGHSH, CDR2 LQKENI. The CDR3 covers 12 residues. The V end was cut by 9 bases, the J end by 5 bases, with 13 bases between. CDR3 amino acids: CASTGSSYGYTF. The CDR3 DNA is TGTGCCAGTACAGGGTCATCTTATGGCTACACCTTC.

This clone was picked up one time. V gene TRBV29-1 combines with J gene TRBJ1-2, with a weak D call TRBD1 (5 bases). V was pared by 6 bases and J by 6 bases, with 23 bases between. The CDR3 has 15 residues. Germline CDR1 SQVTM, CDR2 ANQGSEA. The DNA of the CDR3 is TGCAGCGTCATGAAAGGGGCAGCAGTAGGCGATGGCTACACCTTC. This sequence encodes CSVMKGAAVGDGYTF.

CDR3 in amino acids: CASSVGLFEAFF. CDR3 coding DNA: TGTGCCAGCAGTGTTGGACTGTTTGAAGCTTTCTTT. This chain links TRBV25-1 with TRBJ1-1; D gene unclear. This CDR3 is 12 amino acids long. The V end lost 4 bases, the J end lost 7 bases, and 10 bases lay between the germline ends. Germline CDR1 and CDR2: MGHDK and SYGVNS.

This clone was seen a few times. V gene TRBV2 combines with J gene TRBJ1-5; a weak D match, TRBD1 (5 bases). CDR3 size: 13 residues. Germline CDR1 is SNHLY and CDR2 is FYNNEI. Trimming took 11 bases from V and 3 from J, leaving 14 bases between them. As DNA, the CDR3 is TGTGCCTCAGACCGGGGGGACAATCAGCCCCAGCATTTT. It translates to CASDRGDNQPQHF.

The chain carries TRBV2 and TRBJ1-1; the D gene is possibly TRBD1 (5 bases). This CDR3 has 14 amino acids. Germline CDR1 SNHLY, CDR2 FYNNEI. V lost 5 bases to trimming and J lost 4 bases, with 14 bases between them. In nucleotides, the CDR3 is TGTGCCAGCAGTACAACCCCAGGGATCACTGAAGCTTTCTTT. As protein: CASSTTPGITEAFF.

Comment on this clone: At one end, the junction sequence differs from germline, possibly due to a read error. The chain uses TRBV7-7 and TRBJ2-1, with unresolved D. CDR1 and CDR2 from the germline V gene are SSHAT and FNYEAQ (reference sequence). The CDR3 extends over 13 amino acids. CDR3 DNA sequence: TGTGCTAGCAGCTTTGACGCGGCGAATGAGCAGTTCTTC. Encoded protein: CASSFDAANEQFF.

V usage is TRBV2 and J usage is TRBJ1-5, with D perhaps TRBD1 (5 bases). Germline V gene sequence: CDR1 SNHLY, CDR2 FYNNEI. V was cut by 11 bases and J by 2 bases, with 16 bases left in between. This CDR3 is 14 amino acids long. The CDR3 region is CASQEGEGNQPQHF. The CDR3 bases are TGTGCCTCCCAGGAAGGGGAGGGCAATCAGCCCCAGCATTTT. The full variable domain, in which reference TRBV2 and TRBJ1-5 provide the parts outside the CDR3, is EPEVTQTPSHQVTQMGQEVILRCVPISNHLYFYWYRQILGQKVEFLVSFYNNEISEKSEIFDDQFSVERPDGSNFTLKIRSTKLEDSAMYFCASQEGEGNQPQHFGDGTRLSIL.

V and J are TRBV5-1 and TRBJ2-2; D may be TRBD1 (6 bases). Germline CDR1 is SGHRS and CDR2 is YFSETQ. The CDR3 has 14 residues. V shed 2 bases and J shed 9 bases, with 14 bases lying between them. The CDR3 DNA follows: TGCGCCAGCAGCTTTGACAGGTCCCCCCGGGAGCTGTTTTTT. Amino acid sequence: CASSFDRSPRELFF.